This T cell receptor (beta chain) was recorded in a study of cytomegalovirus exposure and HLA in healthy donors. This CDR3 region has 15 residues. Germline CDR1 reads SGDLS; CDR2 reads YYNGEE. V was shortened by 4 bases and J by 2 bases, with 12 bases between the two germline ends. A multiplex PCR was run with 60 Vbeta primers and 13 Jbeta primers. Sequenced by immunoSEQ multiplex PCR; TCRdb stores in-frame clones only, minus some. The sample contains approximately 150,000 clones, approximately 83% of which appear only once. The donors were healthy bone marrow donors. Regarding the study as a whole: Donors were assumed by presence/absence analyses to have roughly uniform sequencing depth. In an earlier analysis, most TCR beta V segments were productive about 90% or about 30% of the time.

In the case of this clone: Its antigen is as yet unknown.

The chain couples TRBV9 to TRBJ2-2; TRBD2 might be the D (7 bases). This receptor was taken from a male donor in good health and CMV-seronegative. Material for sequencing was PBMCs. As DNA, the CDR3 is TGTGCCAGCAGCAGGGGGGGGCCCAACACCGGGGAGCTGTTTTTT. Translating gives CASSRGGPNTGELFF.